The clone carrying this TCR beta chain occurred many times. The antigen is unknown. The time point: persistent/refractory GD, antithyroid drugs over 5 years with positive TRAb. The TCR library was made from RNA extracted from PBMCs. For TCR beta, libraries came from iRepertoire HTBI primers and Arm-PCR of CDR3 regions. TCRdb called the multiplex PCR reads again in MiXCR, with one record for every CDR3 protein. This repertoire shows approximately 400,000 distinct CDR3 sequences, 20% to 25% found once; its top ten account for around 24%. The data belong to a study of regulatory T cells in long-lasting Graves disease. Overall study findings and caveats: TCR diversity was lower in persistent Graves' patients than in newly diagnosed ones. Peripheral blood was the sole material, not thyroid tissue.

The CDR3 is made up of 15 amino acids. Deletions cut 1 base from V and 1 base from J, with 10 bases between. Germline V lookup: CDR1 MDHEN, CDR2 SYDVKM. This receptor was identified in a female donor with Graves disease. V is TRBV28 and J is TRBJ2-5; maybe TRBD2 (6 bases). Source: peripheral blood mononuclear cells (PBMCs), taken when the disease was refractory, from a patient treated with antithyroid drugs. The CDR3 region has the DNA TGTGCCAGCAGTTTATCCCATAGCGGCCAAGAGACCCAGTACTTC. It codes for CASSLSHSGQETQYF.